This T cell receptor (beta chain) was recorded in a study of control samples from healthy donors and cancer patients. The repertoire was sequenced with immunoSEQ multiplex PCR; TCRdb's copy has only in-frame clones and lacks some. Found here are about 150,000 clones, 91% of them singletons; the top ten hold roughly 3.2%. The CDR3 sequence is 15 residues long. Germline CDR1 reads SEHNR; CDR2 reads FQNEAQ (reference sequence). J lost 4 bases, V lost 3 bases, and 6 bases had no gene match. The sample taken for sequencing was blood. The chain employs TRBV7-9 and TRBJ1-2, with 9 bases fitting TRBD1. The source is a man aged 25-40 years in good health. DNA for the CDR3: TGTGCCAGCAGCTTTGGGACAGGGAATTTCTATGGCTACACCTTC. Its translation: CASSFGTGNFYGYTF.